The 11 T cell receptor beta chains below all came from one sample that was sequenced in a study of blood T cell repertoires in COVID-19. Profiled with immunoSEQ multiplex PCR; TCRdb holds only in-frame clones, not every one. Of about 120,000 clones in the sample, about 86% are singletons; the top ten hold approximately 8%. The specimen sequenced was peripheral blood. These TCRs come from a man in his 70s who had recovered from COVID-19.

The J gene is TRBJ2-5, the V gene TRBV11-2; D perhaps matches TRBD1 (6 bases). The CDR3 runs to 13 residues. The V end lost 2 bases, the J end lost 9 bases, and 13 bases lay between the germline ends. Germline values: CDR1 SGHAT, CDR2 FQNNGV. CDR3 sequence (DNA): TGTGCCAGCAGCTTATGGAGTCAGGGGTCCCAGTACTTC. It encodes CASSLWSQGSQYF. Full variable domain (missing parts from reference TRBV11-2 and TRBJ2-5): EAGVAQSPRYKIIEKRQSVAFWCNPISGHATLYWYQQILGQGPKLLIQFQNNGVVDDSQLPKDRFSAERLKGVDSTLKIQPAKLEDSAVYLCASSLWSQGSQYFGPGTRLLVL.

This rearrangement joins TRBV5-1 to TRBJ2-2, with D perhaps TRBD2 (6 bases). V was clipped by 3 bases and J by 8 bases, with 17 bases between them. In germline, CDR1 is SGHRS, CDR2 YFSETQ. CDR3 size: 15 residues. The DNA for the CDR3 is TGCGCCAGCAGCTGGAATTTCCGGGACTCGGGGGAGCTGTTTTTT. Amino acids: CASSWNFRDSGELFF.

The chain uses TRBV2 and TRBJ2-3, with 10 bases fitting TRBD2. This CDR3 region has 16 residues. V was pared by 6 bases and J by 6 bases, with 12 bases of the junction left unmatched. CDR1 is SNHLY, CDR2 FYNNEI, per germline. In DNA, the CDR3 is TGTGCCAGCAGGAGTCTTCTAGCGGGAGATTCGGATACGCAGTATTTT. It yields the protein CASRSLLAGDSDTQYF. Full variable domain (outside the CDR3, taken from reference TRBV2 and TRBJ2-3): EPEVTQTPSHQVTQMGQEVILRCVPISNHLYFYWYRQILGQKVEFLVSFYNNEISEKSEIFDDQFSVERPDGSNFTLKIRSTKLEDSAMYFCASRSLLAGDSDTQYFGPGTRLTVL.

This sequence joins TRBV6-1 and TRBJ1-5; 8 bases are shared with TRBD1. CDR3 size: 15 residues. Trimming took 3 bases from V and 2 from J; bases not matched to a gene: 3. In germline, CDR1 is MNHNS, CDR2 SASEGT. The CDR3 spells CASSDGTGGNQPQHF. As DNA, the CDR3 is TGTGCCAGCAGTGACGGGACAGGAGGCAATCAGCCCCAGCATTTT.

The chain joins TRBV6-5 to TRBJ2-1; no clear D gene. Germline V lookup: CDR1 MNHEY, CDR2 SVGAGI. CDR3 length equals 16 residues. V lost 2 bases and J 5 bases, leaving 16 bases between the germline ends. The CDR3 DNA is TGTGCCAGCAGTTACACTTTTCCTCCGCCCCACAATGAGCAGTTCTTC. Its protein is CASSYTFPPPHNEQFF.

This chain connects TRBV5-1 to TRBJ2-2, with a possible D match to TRBD2 (6 bases). This CDR3 has 15 residues. Germline values: CDR1 SGHRS, CDR2 YFSETQ. V lost 2 bases to trimming and J lost 8 bases, with 16 bases between them. The CDR3 region is CASSLGDAGRGELFF. Written as DNA, the CDR3 is TGCGCCAGCAGCTTAGGGGACGCGGGGCGTGGGGAGCTGTTTTTT.

The CDR3 region has the DNA TGTGCCAGCAGCATGAATCGGGGGAGGTATAATTCACCCCTCCACTTT. It encodes CASSMNRGRYNSPLHF. The J gene is TRBJ1-6, the V gene TRBV7-9, with D tentatively TRBD1 (5 bases). In germline, CDR1 is SEHNR, CDR2 FQNEAQ (reference sequence). V lost 5 bases and J lost 4, with 15 bases in between. This CDR3 has 16 residues.

The rearrangement joins TRBV25-1 to TRBJ1-1, with D perhaps matching TRBD1 (6 bases). Germline CDR1 MGHDK, CDR2 SYGVNS. Trimming stripped 8 bases from V and 1 base from J, with 11 bases between. The CDR3 is 13 residues long. Here the CDR3 DNA reads TGTGCCAGCTCCCCGACAGGGAACACTGAAGCTTTCTTT. As protein: CASSPTGNTEAFF. The variable domain in full, with the rest retrieved from reference TRBV25-1 and TRBJ1-1, is EADIYQTPRYLVIGTGKKITLECSQTMGHDKMYWYQQDPGMELHLIHYSYGVNSTEKGDLSSESTVSRIRTEHFPLTLESARPSHTSQYLCASSPTGNTEAFFGQGTRLTVV.

The chain combines TRBV7-9 with TRBJ2-3; D may be TRBD2 (7 bases). Per germline, CDR1 SEHNR and CDR2 FQNEAQ (reference sequence). V lost 8 bases and J lost 6, with 15 bases in between. This CDR3 has 13 residues. The CDR3 DNA reads TGTGCCAGCCAGTCGGGGGGCCTCGATACGCAGTATTTT. Encoded protein: CASQSGGLDTQYF.

The chain couples TRBV4-3 to TRBJ1-6, with 9 bases lining up with TRBD1. The CDR3 is 15 residues long. V lost 3 bases and J lost 7; bases outside the gene matches: 4. Germline V CDR1 and CDR2: LGHNA, YSLEER. The CDR3 DNA reads TGCGCCAGCAGCCATCCCGGGACAGGGAATTCACCCCTCCACTTT. Protein sequence: CASSHPGTGNSPLHF.

Comment on this clone: The sample holds other DNA sequences that translate to the same CDR3. V usage is TRBV28 and J usage is TRBJ1-1, with D maybe TRBD1 (6 bases). The CDR3 sequence is 16 residues long. V shed 3 bases and J shed 0 bases, with 14 bases lying between them. Germline V gene sequence: CDR1 MDHEN, CDR2 SYDVKM. The CDR3 DNA reads as TGTGCCAGCAGTTTGCAAGGACAGTTAATGAACACTGAAGCTTTCTTT. This gives the protein CASSLQGQLMNTEAFF.